This is a list of T cell receptor beta chains from one sample in a study of T cells in Graves' hyperthyroidism and ophthalmopathy. TCRdb ran MiXCR on the multiplex PCR reads and lists one entry per CDR3 protein. The profile shows under 550,000 distinct CDR3 sequences, around 20% of them singletons. Sequenced input: blood. These receptors were obtained from a man aged 35 to 55 with Graves' ophthalmopathy. The CDR3 runs from the conserved cysteine through the conserved F or W. Each record gives: clone size, D gene, V gene, J gene, CDR3 DNA, CDR3 protein. The D gene is left open where the match is weak. Clone sizes are given selectively: once, few, many, or a class where the clone is expanded.

abundance: -; d_gene: -; v_gene: TRBV14; j_gene: TRBJ2-5; CDR3nt: TGTGCCAGCAGCCAAGTGTCAAGAGGGGAGACCCAGTACTTC; CDR3aa: CASSQVSRGETQYF
abundance: once; d_gene: -; v_gene: TRBV18; j_gene: TRBJ1-5; CDR3nt: TGTGCCAGCTCAGCCGAGGCTTCCGCCAATCAGCCCCAGCATTTT; CDR3aa: CASSAEASANQPQHF
abundance: few; d_gene: -; v_gene: TRBV6-5; j_gene: TRBJ2-3; CDR3nt: TGTGCCAGCACCCCGGGGCCCAAGGGTTTAGCTACGCAGTATTTT; CDR3aa: CASTPGPKGLATQYF
abundance: many; d_gene: TRBD1; v_gene: TRBV30; j_gene: TRBJ1-1; CDR3nt: TGTGCCTGGAGGTACCTCAGGGGGCAGAGGGCTGAAGCTTTCTTT; CDR3aa: CAWRYLRGQRAEAFF
abundance: many; d_gene: TRBD2; v_gene: TRBV4-1; j_gene: TRBJ2-3; CDR3nt: TGCGCCAGCAGCCAAGATATAAGCGGGGGGGCCCACTCCAGACTTAATACGCAGTATTTT; CDR3aa: CASSQDISGGAHSRLNTQYF
abundance: many; d_gene: -; v_gene: TRBV7-8; j_gene: TRBJ1-1; CDR3nt: TGTGCCAGCAGCAAGAGGCAGGGGCCCATGAACACTGAAGCTTTCTTT; CDR3aa: CASSKRQGPMNTEAFF
abundance: -; d_gene: -; v_gene: TRBV10-1; j_gene: TRBJ2-3; CDR3nt: TGCGCCAGTCCCAGCCGTGCGCAGTATTTT; CDR3aa: CASPSRAQYF
abundance: -; d_gene: -; v_gene: TRBV29-1; j_gene: TRBJ2-5; CDR3nt: TGCAGCGGGGGGAGTTCCCAAGAGACCCAGTACTTC; CDR3aa: CSGGSSQETQYF
abundance: -; d_gene: -; v_gene: TRBV29-1; j_gene: TRBJ2-2; CDR3nt: TGCAGCGTTCTACCTGGGGGCTCCGGGGAGCTGTTTTTT; CDR3aa: CSVLPGGSGELFF
abundance: few; d_gene: TRBD2; v_gene: TRBV29-1; j_gene: TRBJ2-3; CDR3nt: TGCAGCGTTGATGCTTTGACTAGCGCGACGCAGTATTTT; CDR3aa: CSVDALTSATQYF
abundance: many; d_gene: -; v_gene: TRBV2; j_gene: TRBJ1-1; CDR3nt: TGTGCCAGCAAAGGTGGGGTGGGGGCTTTCTTT; CDR3aa: CASKGGVGAFF
abundance: -; d_gene: -; v_gene: TRBV18; j_gene: TRBJ2-1; CDR3nt: TGTGCCAGCTCACTAACCGGGACTCCCTCCTACAATGAGCAGTTCTTC; CDR3aa: CASSLTGTPSYNEQFF
abundance: -; d_gene: -; v_gene: TRBV20-1; j_gene: TRBJ1-3; CDR3nt: TGCAGTGCTACCGGTCCCAGGGAGCGAGGAAACACCATATATTTT; CDR3aa: CSATGPRERGNTIYF
abundance: -; d_gene: -; v_gene: TRBV19; j_gene: TRBJ1-1; CDR3nt: TGTGCCGTGCGGAGTGGTTCTGGGTCGGCTAGTGAAGCTTTCTTT; CDR3aa: CAVRSGSGSASEAFF
abundance: -; d_gene: -; v_gene: TRBV5-1; j_gene: TRBJ2-2; CDR3nt: TGCGCCAGCAGCTTGGTGTCAGGAATGAACACCGGGGAGCTGTTTTTT; CDR3aa: CASSLVSGMNTGELFF
abundance: -; d_gene: TRBD1; v_gene: TRBV5-8; j_gene: TRBJ2-7; CDR3nt: TGTGCCAGCAGCAAGGACAGGGGGTCCCACGAGCAGTACTTC; CDR3aa: CASSKDRGSHEQYF
abundance: many; d_gene: TRBD2; v_gene: TRBV7-2; j_gene: TRBJ2-7; CDR3nt: TGTGCCAGCAGCTTAGACGGCGGGAGCGGTTACGAGCAGTACTTC; CDR3aa: CASSLDGGSGYEQYF
abundance: many; d_gene: -; v_gene: TRBV5-1; j_gene: TRBJ2-7; CDR3nt: TGCGCCAGCGGGTATACAGGGCAGGGCCTCTACGAGCAGTACTTC; CDR3aa: CASGYTGQGLYEQYF
abundance: few; d_gene: TRBD1; v_gene: TRBV7-2; j_gene: TRBJ2-2; CDR3nt: TGTGCCAGCAGCTTGAGGGGGACAGGGAACACCGGGGAGCTGTTTTTT; CDR3aa: CASSLRGTGNTGELFF
abundance: many; d_gene: TRBD1; v_gene: TRBV7-8; j_gene: TRBJ2-2; CDR3nt: TGTGCCAGCAAGACAGGGTCGAACACCGGGGAGCTGTTTTTT; CDR3aa: CASKTGSNTGELFF
abundance: -; d_gene: -; v_gene: TRBV20-1; j_gene: TRBJ2-5; CDR3nt: TGCAGTGCGTGGCCGTGGACACAATTACAAGAGACCCAGTACTTC; CDR3aa: CSAWPWTQLQETQYF
abundance: few; d_gene: -; v_gene: TRBV20-1; j_gene: TRBJ2-5; CDR3nt: TGCAGTGCTAGACGACAGGGGACTAGTGAGACCCAGTACTTC; CDR3aa: CSARRQGTSETQYF
abundance: -; d_gene: -; v_gene: TRBV5-1; j_gene: TRBJ2-3; CDR3nt: TGCGCCAGCAGCTTTTTCATACAGGGAAAGGTGGGCACAGATACGCAGTATTTT; CDR3aa: CASSFFIQGKVGTDTQYF
abundance: few; d_gene: TRBD1; v_gene: TRBV29-1; j_gene: TRBJ2-7; CDR3nt: TGCAGCGGTCAACAGGGGTACGAGCAGTACTTC; CDR3aa: CSGQQGYEQYF
abundance: -; d_gene: -; v_gene: TRBV7-9; j_gene: TRBJ1-5; CDR3nt: TGTGCCAGCAGCTATACAGGGTTAGATCAGCCCCAGCATTTT; CDR3aa: CASSYTGLDQPQHF
abundance: -; d_gene: -; v_gene: TRBV6-1; j_gene: TRBJ2-3; CDR3nt: TGTGCCAGCAGTGAGAGGGGGGGGGGGGGCACAGATACGCAGTATTTT; CDR3aa: CASSERGGGGTDTQYF
abundance: -; d_gene: TRBD2; v_gene: TRBV20-1; j_gene: TRBJ2-7; CDR3nt: TGCAGTGCCGGCCCGGGAGGCTACGAGCAGTACTTC; CDR3aa: CSAGPGGYEQYF
abundance: many; d_gene: -; v_gene: TRBV7-9; j_gene: TRBJ2-7; CDR3nt: TGTGCCAGCACCCGGACAGCCTTCTACGAGCAGTACTTC; CDR3aa: CASTRTAFYEQYF
abundance: -; d_gene: TRBD2; v_gene: TRBV7-3; j_gene: TRBJ2-2; CDR3nt: TGTGCCAGCAGCCCAGCGGGAACGAACACCGGGGAGCTGTTTTTT; CDR3aa: CASSPAGTNTGELFF
abundance: few; d_gene: -; v_gene: TRBV20-1; j_gene: TRBJ1-1; CDR3nt: TGCAGTGCTAGAGCTTTCCAGGGCCGAAACACTGAAGCTTTCTTT; CDR3aa: CSARAFQGRNTEAFF
abundance: -; d_gene: -; v_gene: TRBV6-1; j_gene: TRBJ2-3; CDR3nt: TGTGCCAGCACCAGGAGGTGGAGGGGCACAGATACGCAGTATTTT; CDR3aa: CASTRRWRGTDTQYF
abundance: few; d_gene: -; v_gene: TRBV7-9; j_gene: TRBJ2-3; CDR3nt: TGTGCCAGCTATCCATCGGGGGTCGATACGCAGTATTTT; CDR3aa: CASYPSGVDTQYF
abundance: -; d_gene: -; v_gene: TRBV7-2; j_gene: TRBJ1-6; CDR3nt: TGTGCCAGCAGCCAAAGGGCAGGGCTCAGCTCCTATAATTCACCCCTCCACTTT; CDR3aa: CASSQRAGLSSYNSPLHF
abundance: -; d_gene: -; v_gene: TRBV20-1; j_gene: TRBJ2-5; CDR3nt: TGCAGTGCTAGAGATAAAGAGACCCAGTACTTC; CDR3aa: CSARDKETQYF
abundance: many; d_gene: -; v_gene: TRBV28; j_gene: TRBJ2-2; CDR3nt: TGTGCCAGCAGTTTTGTTGGGGGAAACCATGCCGGGGAGCTGTTTTTT; CDR3aa: CASSFVGGNHAGELFF
abundance: many; d_gene: TRBD1; v_gene: TRBV2; j_gene: TRBJ2-3; CDR3nt: TGTGCCAACACATTAGAGACGGGACAGGGGGCTAATACGCAGTATTTT; CDR3aa: CANTLETGQGANTQYF
abundance: -; d_gene: TRBD1; v_gene: TRBV25-1; j_gene: TRBJ2-7; CDR3nt: TGTGCCAGCAGTGATCCCTCGGGACAGGGCTACGAGCAGTACTTC; CDR3aa: CASSDPSGQGYEQYF
abundance: many; d_gene: -; v_gene: TRBV12-3/TRBV12-4; j_gene: TRBJ2-1; CDR3nt: TGTGCCAGCAGTCTAAATCGATGGAATGAGCAGTTCTTC; CDR3aa: CASSLNRWNEQFF
abundance: many; d_gene: -; v_gene: TRBV11-2; j_gene: TRBJ1-1; CDR3nt: TGTGCCAGCAGCTCCCACAGGCCACCCTGGAACACTGAAGCTTTCTTT; CDR3aa: CASSSHRPPWNTEAFF
abundance: many; d_gene: -; v_gene: TRBV5-6; j_gene: TRBJ2-6; CDR3nt: TGTGCCAGCAGCTTGGCAGGATTCTCTGGGGCCAACGTCCTGACTTTC; CDR3aa: CASSLAGFSGANVLTF
abundance: few; d_gene: TRBD1; v_gene: TRBV7-9; j_gene: TRBJ2-4; CDR3nt: TGTGCCAGCAGCACTGGACAGGGTTTGGCCAAAAACATTCAGTACTTC; CDR3aa: CASSTGQGLAKNIQYF
abundance: many; d_gene: -; v_gene: TRBV15; j_gene: TRBJ1-5; CDR3nt: TGTGCCACCAGCGGAGCAGGGGTCGATCAGCCCCAGCATTTT; CDR3aa: CATSGAGVDQPQHF
abundance: few; d_gene: TRBD1; v_gene: TRBV2; j_gene: TRBJ1-3; CDR3nt: TGTGCCAGCAGGGGAGCTACAGGGGCTGGAAACACCATATATTTT; CDR3aa: CASRGATGAGNTIYF
abundance: few; d_gene: TRBD1; v_gene: TRBV19; j_gene: TRBJ1-1; CDR3nt: TGTGCCGTGCGGGAATACGGGACAGTGAACACTGAAGCTTTCTTT; CDR3aa: CAVREYGTVNTEAFF
abundance: few; d_gene: TRBD2; v_gene: TRBV6-1; j_gene: TRBJ2-3; CDR3nt: TGTGCCAGCAGCTACGCCTCTGTTGAGGTCAGCGGGAGTCGGGCAGATACGCAGTATTTT; CDR3aa: CASSYASVEVSGSRADTQYF
abundance: few; d_gene: -; v_gene: TRBV19; j_gene: TRBJ1-5; CDR3nt: TGTGCCAGTAGTATAGGAGGAGGAACGTTTCAGCCCCAGCATTTT; CDR3aa: CASSIGGGTFQPQHF
abundance: few; d_gene: -; v_gene: TRBV6-1; j_gene: TRBJ1-1; CDR3nt: TGTGCCAGCAGTGAGGTGATGAACACTGAAGCTTTCTTT; CDR3aa: CASSEVMNTEAFF
abundance: -; d_gene: TRBD1; v_gene: TRBV19; j_gene: TRBJ2-3; CDR3nt: TGTGCCAGCGCAGACAGGGCTGGTAGCACAGATACGCAGTATTTT; CDR3aa: CASADRAGSTDTQYF
abundance: few; d_gene: -; v_gene: TRBV20-1; j_gene: TRBJ2-2; CDR3nt: TGCAGTGCCAAACCACCGGGACTCGTCGCCGGGGAGCTGTTTTTT; CDR3aa: CSAKPPGLVAGELFF
abundance: many; d_gene: -; v_gene: TRBV28; j_gene: TRBJ1-5; CDR3nt: TGTGCCAGCAGTTTAGACAGCAATCAGCCCCAGCATTTT; CDR3aa: CASSLDSNQPQHF
abundance: few; d_gene: -; v_gene: TRBV2; j_gene: TRBJ1-6; CDR3nt: TGTGCCAGCAGTCGGCAGGATAATTCACCCCTCCACTTT; CDR3aa: CASSRQDNSPLHF
abundance: few; d_gene: TRBD1; v_gene: TRBV18; j_gene: TRBJ1-3; CDR3nt: TGTGCCAGCTCCACGGACAGGGGAAACACCATATATTTT; CDR3aa: CASSTDRGNTIYF